Listed below are T cell receptor beta chains from one sample, sequenced in a study of shared clonotypes between healthy human individuals. The protocol was immunoSEQ multiplex PCR, while the TCRdb copy is restricted to in-frame clones and leaves out a portion. The data hold around 700,000 clones, with around 92% observed a single time. Sequencing was carried out using naive CD8+ T cells sorted from blood. The receptors shown here come from a man aged 25-40 years in good health. Each CDR3 is given with its conserved first and last residue. D genes are given only for firm matches. Clone size, where shown, is once, few, many, or a class for clones that have expanded.

cdr3_nt cdr3_aa d_call cdr3_length j_call clone_size v_call
TGCGCCAGCAGCCGGGAGTTGTTCGATGAGCAGTTCTTC CASSRELFDEQFF NA 13 TRBJ2-1 NA TRBV5-1
TGTGCCACCAGCTTGGCTAGCGGGAGGGTGGAGACCCAGTACTTC CATSLASGRVETQYF TRBD2 15 TRBJ2-5 NA TRBV15
TGTGCCAGCAGTACAGGGCATGTAGATACGCAGTATTTT CASSTGHVDTQYF NA 13 TRBJ2-3 NA TRBV27
TGCAGCGTTGACAGGGACGGCGAGCAGTACTTC CSVDRDGEQYF NA 11 TRBJ2-7 NA TRBV29-1
TGTGCCAGCAGTTCCGGGTCGAGAACCTACGAGCAGTACTTC CASSSGSRTYEQYF NA 14 TRBJ2-7 NA TRBV27
TGTGCCAGCAGCGTAGGTTTTAGCGGAGACCGCACAGATACGCAGTATTTT CASSVGFSGDRTDTQYF NA 17 TRBJ2-3 once TRBV9
TGTGCCAGCAGTTTGCGGGGTCGGGAGAACACTGAAGCTTTCTTT CASSLRGRENTEAFF NA 15 TRBJ1-1 few TRBV27
TGTGCCAGCAGTGAAGGACTAGCGGGGTACAATGAGCAGTTCTTC CASSEGLAGYNEQFF TRBD2 15 TRBJ2-1 NA TRBV2
TGTGCCAGCAGCTCAACGAACCCACAGGGACCCTTCCAAGACACCATATATTTT CASSSTNPQGPFQDTIYF NA 18 TRBJ1-3 once TRBV27
TGCGCCAGCAGCCCGGGTCCCATGGACACTGAAGCTTTCTTT CASSPGPMDTEAFF NA 14 TRBJ1-1 NA TRBV4-1
TGTGCCAGTAGTATTTTCTCGGTGGGAATGAGAGAGCAGTTCTTC CASSIFSVGMREQFF NA 15 TRBJ2-1 NA TRBV19
TGTGCCAGCAGTGAATTACCAGGGACCTACGAGCAGTACTTC CASSELPGTYEQYF NA 14 TRBJ2-7 NA TRBV25-1